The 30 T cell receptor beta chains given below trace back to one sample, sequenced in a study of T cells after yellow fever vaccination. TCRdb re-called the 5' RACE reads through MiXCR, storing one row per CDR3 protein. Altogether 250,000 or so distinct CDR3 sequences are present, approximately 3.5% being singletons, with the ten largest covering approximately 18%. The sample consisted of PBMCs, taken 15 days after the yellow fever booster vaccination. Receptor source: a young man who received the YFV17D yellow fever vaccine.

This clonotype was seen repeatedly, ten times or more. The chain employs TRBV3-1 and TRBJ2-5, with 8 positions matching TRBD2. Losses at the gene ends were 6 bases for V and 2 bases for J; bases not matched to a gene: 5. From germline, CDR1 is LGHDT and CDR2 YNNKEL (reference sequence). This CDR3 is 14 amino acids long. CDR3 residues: CASRQIAGQETQYF. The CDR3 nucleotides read TGTGCCAGCAGACAGATAGCGGGGCAAGAGACCCAGTACTTC.

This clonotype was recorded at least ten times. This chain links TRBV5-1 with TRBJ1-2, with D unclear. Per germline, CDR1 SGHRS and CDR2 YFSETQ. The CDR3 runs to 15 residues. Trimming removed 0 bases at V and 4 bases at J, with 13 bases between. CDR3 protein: CASSLALGKVYGYTF. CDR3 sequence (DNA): TGCGCCAGCAGCTTGGCGCTGGGAAAGGTCTATGGCTACACCTTC. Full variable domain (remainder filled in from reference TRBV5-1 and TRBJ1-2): KAGVTQTPRYLIKTRGQQVTLSCSPISGHRSVSWYQQTPGQGLQFLFEYFSETQRNKGNFPGRFSGRQFSNSRSEMNVSTLELGDSALYLCASSLALGKVYGYTFGSGTRLTVV.

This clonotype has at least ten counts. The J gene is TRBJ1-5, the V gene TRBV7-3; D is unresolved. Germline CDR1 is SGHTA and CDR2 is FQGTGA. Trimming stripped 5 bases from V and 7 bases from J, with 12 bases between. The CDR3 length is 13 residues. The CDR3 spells CASSQRGRQPQHF. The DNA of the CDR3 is TGTGCCAGCAGCCAGCGTGGGAGGCAGCCCCAGCATTTT.

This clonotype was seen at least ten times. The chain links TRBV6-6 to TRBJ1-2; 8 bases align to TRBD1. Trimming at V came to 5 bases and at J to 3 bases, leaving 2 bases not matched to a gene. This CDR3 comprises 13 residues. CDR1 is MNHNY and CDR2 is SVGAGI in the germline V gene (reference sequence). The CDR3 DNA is TGTGCCAGCAGTCAACAGGGGGACTATGGCTACACCTTC. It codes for CASSQQGDYGYTF.

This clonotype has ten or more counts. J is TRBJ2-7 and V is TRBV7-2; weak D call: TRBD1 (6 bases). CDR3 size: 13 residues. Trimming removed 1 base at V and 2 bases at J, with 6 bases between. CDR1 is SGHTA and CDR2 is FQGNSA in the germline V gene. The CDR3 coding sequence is TGTGCCAGCAGCTTAGACAGGGCCTACGAGCAGTACTTC. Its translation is CASSLDRAYEQYF.

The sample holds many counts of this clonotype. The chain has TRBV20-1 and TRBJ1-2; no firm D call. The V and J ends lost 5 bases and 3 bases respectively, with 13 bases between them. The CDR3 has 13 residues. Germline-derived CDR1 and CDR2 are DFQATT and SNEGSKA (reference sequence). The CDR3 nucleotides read TGCAGTGCTCGCCACCTACTAGACTATGGCTACACCTTC. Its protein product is CSARHLLDYGYTF.

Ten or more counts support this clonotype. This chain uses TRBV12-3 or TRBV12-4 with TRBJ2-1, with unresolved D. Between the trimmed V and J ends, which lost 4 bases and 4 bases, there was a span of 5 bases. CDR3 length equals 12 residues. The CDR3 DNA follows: TGTGCCAGCAGTTCCCTATACAATGAGCAGTTCTTC. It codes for CASSSLYNEQFF.

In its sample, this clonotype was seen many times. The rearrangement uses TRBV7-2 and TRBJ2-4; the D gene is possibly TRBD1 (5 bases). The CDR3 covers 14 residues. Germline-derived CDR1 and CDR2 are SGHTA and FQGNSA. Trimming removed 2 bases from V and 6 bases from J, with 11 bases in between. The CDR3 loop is CASSLSQGGNIQYF. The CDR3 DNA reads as TGTGCCAGCAGCTTAAGCCAGGGCGGAAACATTCAGTACTTC.

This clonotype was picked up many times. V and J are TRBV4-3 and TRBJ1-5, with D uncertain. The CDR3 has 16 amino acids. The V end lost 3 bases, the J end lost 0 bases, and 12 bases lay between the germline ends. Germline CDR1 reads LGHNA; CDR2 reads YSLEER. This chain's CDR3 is CASSHSLPGSNQPQHF. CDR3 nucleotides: TGCGCCAGCAGCCATAGTTTACCAGGTAGCAATCAGCCCCAGCATTTT.

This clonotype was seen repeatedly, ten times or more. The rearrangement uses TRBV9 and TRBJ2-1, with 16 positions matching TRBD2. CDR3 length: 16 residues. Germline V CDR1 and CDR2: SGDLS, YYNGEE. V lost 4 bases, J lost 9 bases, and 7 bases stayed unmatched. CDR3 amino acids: CASSTGLAGGPGEQFF. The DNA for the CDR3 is TGTGCCAGCAGCACGGGACTAGCGGGGGGGCCCGGTGAGCAGTTCTTC. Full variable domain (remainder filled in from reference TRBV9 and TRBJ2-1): DSGVTQTPKHLITATGQRVTLRCSPRSGDLSVYWYQQSLDQGLQFLIQYYNGEERAKGNILERFSAQQFPDLHSELNLSSLELGDSALYFCASSTGLAGGPGEQFFGPGTRLTVL.

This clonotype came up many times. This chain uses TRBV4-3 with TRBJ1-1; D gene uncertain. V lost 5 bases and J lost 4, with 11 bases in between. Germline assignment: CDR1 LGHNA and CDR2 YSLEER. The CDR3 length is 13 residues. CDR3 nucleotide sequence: TGCGCCAGCAGCTCCCGGTTGGGCACTGAAGCTTTCTTT. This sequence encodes CASSSRLGTEAFF.

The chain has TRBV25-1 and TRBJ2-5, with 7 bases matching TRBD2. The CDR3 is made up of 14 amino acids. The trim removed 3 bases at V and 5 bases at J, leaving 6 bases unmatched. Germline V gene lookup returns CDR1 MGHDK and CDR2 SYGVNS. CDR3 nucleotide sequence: TGTGCCAGCAGTGATCGAGGGGAGGGCGAGACCCAGTACTTC. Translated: CASSDRGEGETQYF.

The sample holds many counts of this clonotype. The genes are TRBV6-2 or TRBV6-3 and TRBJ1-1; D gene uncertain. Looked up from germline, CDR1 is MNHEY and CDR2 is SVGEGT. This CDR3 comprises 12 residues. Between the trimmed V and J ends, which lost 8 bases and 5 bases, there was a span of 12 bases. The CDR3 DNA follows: TGTGCCAGCGGAAGAGTGGGAACTGAAGCTTTCTTT. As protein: CASGRVGTEAFF.

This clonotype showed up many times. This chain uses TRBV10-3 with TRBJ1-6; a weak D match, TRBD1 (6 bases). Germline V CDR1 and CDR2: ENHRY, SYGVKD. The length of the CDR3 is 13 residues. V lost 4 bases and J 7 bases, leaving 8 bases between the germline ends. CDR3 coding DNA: TGTGCCATCAGTGGGACAGCAAATTCACCCCTCCACTTT. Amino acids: CAISGTANSPLHF.

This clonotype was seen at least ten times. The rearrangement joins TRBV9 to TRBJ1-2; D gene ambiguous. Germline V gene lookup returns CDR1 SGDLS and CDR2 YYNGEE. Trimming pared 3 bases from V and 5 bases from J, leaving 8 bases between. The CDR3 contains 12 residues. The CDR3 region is CASSATDYGYTF. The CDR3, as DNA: TGTGCCAGCAGCGCGACGGATTATGGCTACACCTTC.

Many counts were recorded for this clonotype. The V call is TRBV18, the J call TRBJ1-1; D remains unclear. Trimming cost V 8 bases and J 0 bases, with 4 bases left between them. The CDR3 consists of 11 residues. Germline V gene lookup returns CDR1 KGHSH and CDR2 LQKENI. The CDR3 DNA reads TGTGCCAGCGGGGTGAACACTGAAGCTTTCTTT. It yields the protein CASGVNTEAFF.

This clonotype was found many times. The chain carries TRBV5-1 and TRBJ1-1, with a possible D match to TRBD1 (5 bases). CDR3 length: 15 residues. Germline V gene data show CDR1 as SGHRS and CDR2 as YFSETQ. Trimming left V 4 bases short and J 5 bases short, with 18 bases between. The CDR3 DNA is TGCGCCAGCAGCGGCCTTTGGAGGGGTCGGACTGAAGCTTTCTTT. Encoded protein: CASSGLWRGRTEAFF.

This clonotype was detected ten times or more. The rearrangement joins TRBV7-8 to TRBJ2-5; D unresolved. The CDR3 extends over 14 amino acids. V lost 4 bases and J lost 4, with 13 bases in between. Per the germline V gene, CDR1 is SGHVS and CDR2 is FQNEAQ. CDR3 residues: CASSWGRVRETQYF. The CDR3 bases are TGTGCCAGCAGCTGGGGAAGGGTACGAGAGACCCAGTACTTC.

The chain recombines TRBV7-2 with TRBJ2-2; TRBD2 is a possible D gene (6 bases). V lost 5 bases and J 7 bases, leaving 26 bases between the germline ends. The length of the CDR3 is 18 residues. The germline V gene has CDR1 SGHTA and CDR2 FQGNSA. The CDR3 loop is CASSTPRDGAWGGGELFF. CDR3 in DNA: TGTGCCAGCAGCACCCCACGGGACGGCGCGTGGGGAGGCGGGGAGCTGTTTTTT.

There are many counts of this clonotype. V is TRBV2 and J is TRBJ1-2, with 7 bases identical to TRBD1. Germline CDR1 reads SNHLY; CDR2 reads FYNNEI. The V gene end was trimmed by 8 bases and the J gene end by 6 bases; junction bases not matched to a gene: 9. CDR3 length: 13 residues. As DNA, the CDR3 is TGTGCCAGCTCCCGAACAGGGGTGGATGGCTACACCTTC. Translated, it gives CASSRTGVDGYTF.

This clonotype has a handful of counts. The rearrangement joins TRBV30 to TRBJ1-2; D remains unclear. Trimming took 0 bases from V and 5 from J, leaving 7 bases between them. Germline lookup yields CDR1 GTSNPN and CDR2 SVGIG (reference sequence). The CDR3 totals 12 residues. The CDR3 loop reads CAWSVSTYGYTF. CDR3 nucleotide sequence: TGTGCCTGGAGTGTAAGCACTTATGGCTACACCTTC.

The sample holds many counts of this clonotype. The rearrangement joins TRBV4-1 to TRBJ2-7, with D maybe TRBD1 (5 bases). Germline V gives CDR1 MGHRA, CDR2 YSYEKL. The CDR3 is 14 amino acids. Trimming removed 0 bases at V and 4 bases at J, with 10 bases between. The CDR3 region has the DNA TGCGCCAGCAGCCAAGAACTTAGGGGTTACGAGCAGTACTTC. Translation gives CASSQELRGYEQYF.

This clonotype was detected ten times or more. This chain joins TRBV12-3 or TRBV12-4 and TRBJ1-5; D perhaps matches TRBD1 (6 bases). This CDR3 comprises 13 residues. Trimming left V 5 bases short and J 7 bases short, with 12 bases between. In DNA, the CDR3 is TGTGCCAGCAGTGTGGACAGATCCCAGCCCCAGCATTTT. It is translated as CASSVDRSQPQHF.

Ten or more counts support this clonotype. The CDR3 is CASWSGPADTQYF. The CDR3, as DNA: TGTGCCAGCTGGAGCGGGCCCGCAGATACGCAGTATTTT. J is TRBJ2-3 and V is TRBV6-2 or TRBV6-3; weak D call: TRBD2 (6 bases). V dropped 8 bases and J dropped 4 bases, with 13 bases sitting between them. This CDR3 is built from 13 residues. The germline V gene has CDR1 MNHEY and CDR2 SVGEGT.

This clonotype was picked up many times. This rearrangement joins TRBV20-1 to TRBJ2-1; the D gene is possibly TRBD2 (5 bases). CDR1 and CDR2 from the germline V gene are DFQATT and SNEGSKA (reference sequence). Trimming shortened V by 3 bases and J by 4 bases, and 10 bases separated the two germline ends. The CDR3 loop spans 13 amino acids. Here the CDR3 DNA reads TGCAGTGCTAGGCCCCGGGGTTACAATGAGCAGTTCTTC. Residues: CSARPRGYNEQFF.

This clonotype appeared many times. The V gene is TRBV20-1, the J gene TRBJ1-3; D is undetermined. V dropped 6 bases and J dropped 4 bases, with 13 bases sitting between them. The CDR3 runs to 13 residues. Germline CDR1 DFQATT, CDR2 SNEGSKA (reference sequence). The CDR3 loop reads CSAQTGGGNTIYF. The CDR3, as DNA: TGCAGTGCCCAAACTGGAGGGGGAAACACCATATATTTT.

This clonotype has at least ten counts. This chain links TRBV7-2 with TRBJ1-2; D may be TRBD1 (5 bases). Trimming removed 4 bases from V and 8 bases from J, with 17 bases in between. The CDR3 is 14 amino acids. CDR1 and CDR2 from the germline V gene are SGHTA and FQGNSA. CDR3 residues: CASSSYLQENGYTF. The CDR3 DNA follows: TGTGCCAGCAGCTCCTACTTACAGGAAAACGGCTACACCTTC.

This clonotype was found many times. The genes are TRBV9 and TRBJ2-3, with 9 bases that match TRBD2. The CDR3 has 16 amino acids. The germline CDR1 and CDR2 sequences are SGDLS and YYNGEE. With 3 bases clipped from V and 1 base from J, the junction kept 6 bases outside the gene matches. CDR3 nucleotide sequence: TGTGCCAGCAGCGGGAGGTTAGCGGGGGGCACAGATACGCAGTATTTT. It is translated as CASSGRLAGGTDTQYF.

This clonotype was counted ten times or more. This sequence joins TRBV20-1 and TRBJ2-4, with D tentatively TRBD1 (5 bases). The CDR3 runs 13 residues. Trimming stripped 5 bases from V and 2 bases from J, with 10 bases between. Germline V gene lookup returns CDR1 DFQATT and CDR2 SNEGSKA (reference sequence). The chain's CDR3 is CSAPPGTKNIQYF. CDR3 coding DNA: TGCAGTGCTCCTCCAGGGACCAAAAACATTCAGTACTTC.

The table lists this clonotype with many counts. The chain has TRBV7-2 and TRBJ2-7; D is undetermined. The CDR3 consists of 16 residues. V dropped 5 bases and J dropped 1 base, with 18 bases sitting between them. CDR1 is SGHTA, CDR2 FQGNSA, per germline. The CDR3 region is CASSPQPAAGSYEQYF. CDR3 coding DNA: TGTGCCAGCAGCCCCCAGCCGGCTGCCGGATCCTACGAGCAGTACTTC.